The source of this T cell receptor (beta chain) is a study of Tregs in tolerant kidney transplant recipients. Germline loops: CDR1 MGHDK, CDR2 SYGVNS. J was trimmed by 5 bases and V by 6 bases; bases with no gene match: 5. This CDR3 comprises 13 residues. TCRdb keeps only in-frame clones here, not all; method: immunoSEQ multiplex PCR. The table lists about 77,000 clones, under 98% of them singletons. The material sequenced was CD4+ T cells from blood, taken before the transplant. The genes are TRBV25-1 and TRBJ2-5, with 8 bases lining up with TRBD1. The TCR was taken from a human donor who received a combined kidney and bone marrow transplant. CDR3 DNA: TGTGCCAGCAGCCTCAGGGGGCTGGAGACCCAGTACTTC. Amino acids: CASSLRGLETQYF.